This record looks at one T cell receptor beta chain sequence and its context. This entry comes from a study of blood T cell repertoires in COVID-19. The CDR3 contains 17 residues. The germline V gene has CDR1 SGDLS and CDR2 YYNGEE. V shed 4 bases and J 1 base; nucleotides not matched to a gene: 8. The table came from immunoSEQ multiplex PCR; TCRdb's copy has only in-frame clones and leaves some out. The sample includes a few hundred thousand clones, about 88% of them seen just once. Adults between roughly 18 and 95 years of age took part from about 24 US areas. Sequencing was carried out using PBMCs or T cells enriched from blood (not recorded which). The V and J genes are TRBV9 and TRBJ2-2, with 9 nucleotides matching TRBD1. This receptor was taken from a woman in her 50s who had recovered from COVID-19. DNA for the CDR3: TGTGCCAGCAGCAAAGGGACAGGGTGGGTGAACACCGGGGAGCTGTTTTTT. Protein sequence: CASSKGTGWVNTGELFF. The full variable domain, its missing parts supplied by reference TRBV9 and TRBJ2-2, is DSGVTQTPKHLITATGQRVTLRCSPRSGDLSVYWYQQSLDQGLQFLIQYYNGEERAKGNILERFSAQQFPDLHSELNLSSLELGDSALYFCASSKGTGWVNTGELFFGEGSRLTVL.